One TCR beta chain is described in this entry. V gave up 5 bases and J gave up 6 bases, with 16 bases separating them. This CDR3 spans 14 amino acids. CDR1 and CDR2 from the germline V gene are LGHNT and FRNRAP. In the study's own analysis: It was from reference gene primer amplification that nucleated cell counts were estimated. Measured with immunoSEQ multiplex PCR; TCRdb has only the in-frame clones, and not every one. That table gives V, J and clone size, and the DNA gave D and trimming. The sample consists of about 430,000 clones, about 90% of them appearing once. The data derive from a study of blood T cell repertoires in COVID-19. Across the study: The cDNA or gDNA used as material had been derived from T cells, B-cell-depleted T cells, or PBMCs.

Those enrolled in Seattle joined during active infection and were followed longitudinally afterward. This TCR was sampled from a young man with COVID-19, enrolled during active disease. This chain uses TRBV12-5 with TRBJ1-1; D might be TRBD1 (5 bases). The specimen sequenced was peripheral blood. DNA of the CDR3: TGTGCTAGTGGTAGGGGCCCGGGGGGTGCTGAAGCTTTCTTT. Translated, it gives CASGRGPGGAEAFF.